Below, 10 T cell receptor beta chains from the same sample are listed, as sequenced in a study of neurological immune-mediated disorders. TCRdb reprocessed the 5' RACE reads via MiXCR and lists one record per CDR3 protein. The sample lists roughly 47,000 distinct CDR3 sequences, around 4% occurring once. Sequenced material: PBMCs. The source of these receptors is a woman aged 55-75 years with multiple sclerosis.

This clonotype was seen ten or more times. This chain joins TRBV3-1 and TRBJ1-2; D is unclear. The ends were cut back, 0 bases at V and 5 bases at J, with 13 bases in the middle. This CDR3 has 15 amino acids. Germline V gives CDR1 LGHDT, CDR2 YNNKEL (reference sequence). The CDR3 DNA is TGTGCCAGCAGCCAAGAAGAATCCGCCGGGTATGGCTACACCTTC. Translating it yields CASSQEESAGYGYTF.

This clonotype has ten or more counts. The chain uses TRBV3-1 and TRBJ2-2; D gene unclear. Per germline, CDR1 LGHDT and CDR2 YNNKEL (reference sequence). This CDR3 comprises 16 residues. V was cut by 1 base and J by 3 bases, with 12 bases left in between. The CDR3 DNA is TGTGCCAGCAGCCAAGTCTACGCCTCCGACACCGGGGAGCTGTTTTTT. Protein sequence: CASSQVYASDTGELFF.

This clonotype has a count of ten or more. This chain links TRBV29-1 with TRBJ2-1; TRBD2 agrees at 10 bases. Trimming at V came to 5 bases and at J to 5 bases, leaving 3 bases not matched to a gene. This CDR3 is 13 amino acids long. Germline CDR1 is SQVTM and CDR2 is ANQGSEA. The CDR3 nucleotides are TGCAGCGTTTCAAGCGGGGGGGACAATGAGCAGTTCTTC. The encoded protein is CSVSSGGDNEQFF.

The rearrangement uses TRBV7-8 and TRBJ2-1, with D hard to call. Trimming cost V 2 bases and J 9 bases, with 14 bases left between them. The CDR3 runs to 14 residues. CDR1 and CDR2 from the germline V gene are SGHVS and FQNEAQ. The CDR3 region has the DNA TGTGCCAGCAGCTTAAAGGTGATAGCAAGTGAGCAGTTCTTC. It yields the protein CASSLKVIASEQFF.

This clonotype appeared many times. This sequence joins TRBV12-3 or TRBV12-4 and TRBJ1-1; D gene uncertain. V lost 5 bases and J lost 1, with 11 bases in between. This CDR3 has 14 residues. The CDR3 loop is CASSRPTANTEAFF. In DNA, the CDR3 is TGTGCCAGCAGTCGGCCCACTGCGAACACTGAAGCTTTCTTT.

This clonotype was seen at least ten times. The V gene is TRBV7-9, the J gene TRBJ1-2; 10 bases are shared with TRBD1. The CDR3 has 14 amino acids. V was clipped by 5 bases and J by 6 bases; unmatched bases: 6. CDR1 and CDR2 (germline): SEHNR, FQNEAQ (reference sequence). The DNA of the CDR3 is TGTGCCAGCAGCGAGACAGGGGGCGTCCATGGCTACACCTTC. Its protein product is CASSETGGVHGYTF.

This clonotype was detected ten times or more. This chain joins TRBV20-1 and TRBJ2-7, with 10 nucleotides matching TRBD1. CDR1 and CDR2 (germline): DFQATT, SNEGSKA (reference sequence). With 3 bases clipped from V and 3 bases from J, the junction kept 2 bases outside the gene matches. There are 13 residues in the CDR3. Here the CDR3 DNA reads TGCAGTGCTAGGACAGGGGGCTTCTACGAGCAGTACTTC. This encodes CSARTGGFYEQYF.

V gene TRBV12-3 or TRBV12-4 combines with J gene TRBJ2-2; TRBD2 might be the D (5 bases). The germline V and J ends were trimmed by 6 bases and 8 bases, with 13 bases remaining between them. CDR3 length: 13 residues. CDR3 DNA sequence: TGTGCCAGCAGACCTCCCGGACTTGGGGAGCTGTTTTTT. Translation gives CASRPPGLGELFF.

This clonotype was found many times. The chain employs TRBV10-2 and TRBJ2-7; 13 bases are shared with TRBD2. Germline CDR1 reads WSHSY; CDR2 reads SAAADI. This CDR3 has 15 residues. Germline trimming cut 4 bases from V and 4 bases from J; bases unmatched to any gene: 4. Written as DNA, the CDR3 is TGCGCCAGCAGTGGGACTAGCGGGGGACAGTACGAGCAGTACTTC. Its protein product is CASSGTSGGQYEQYF.

This chain joins TRBV12-3 or TRBV12-4 and TRBJ1-5; D gene ambiguous. Trimming cost V 3 bases and J 5 bases, with 8 bases left between them. This CDR3 contains 13 residues. CDR3 protein: CASSFSLHQPQHF. The CDR3 coding sequence is TGTGCCAGCAGTTTTTCCTTACATCAGCCCCAGCATTTT.